Shown below are 15 T cell receptor beta chains from a single sample sequenced in a study of shared clonotypes between healthy human individuals. Produced via immunoSEQ multiplex PCR; TCRdb's table is partial and in-frame only. The sample has roughly 700,000 clones; around 91% are singletons. Sequencing input: memory CD8+ T cells from PBMCs. Indicated subset: CD45RO+ cells pooled with CCR7-negative TemRA cells. These receptors were collected from a man between 18 and 35 years old in good health. Some clones in this sample may be carry-over from other donors' samples.

The chain has TRBV7-9 and TRBJ1-1; no clear D gene. The CDR3 runs 15 residues. Germline CDR1 reads SEHNR; CDR2 reads FQNEAQ (reference sequence). Deletions cut 1 base from V and 0 bases from J, with 9 bases between. The DNA of the CDR3 is TGTGCCAGCAGCTTAGGTGCAGGCATGAACACTGAAGCTTTCTTT. Protein product: CASSLGAGMNTEAFF.

The chain carries TRBV9 and TRBJ2-2; D might be TRBD1 or TRBD2, each matching 5 bases. This CDR3 contains 14 residues. The V and J ends lost 4 bases and 9 bases respectively, with 16 bases between them. Germline V gene data show CDR1 as SGDLS and CDR2 as YYNGEE. The CDR3 loop is CASSRDGARWELFF. The DNA of the CDR3 is TGTGCCAGCAGCCGCGACGGGGCGCGGTGGGAGCTGTTTTTT.

The gene calls are TRBV4-1 and TRBJ2-1; D remains unclear. The V end lost 0 bases, the J end lost 1 base, and 10 bases lay between the germline ends. The CDR3 loop spans 16 amino acids. CDR1 MGHRA and CDR2 YSYEKL come from the germline V gene. CDR3 bases: TGCGCCAGCAGCCAAGATTCACTTCGATCCTACAATGAGCAGTTCTTC. Its protein product is CASSQDSLRSYNEQFF.

J is TRBJ2-3 and V is TRBV2; 7 nucleotides line up with TRBD2. Losses at the gene ends were 6 bases for V and 4 bases for J; bases not matched to a gene: 19. From germline, CDR1 is SNHLY and CDR2 FYNNEI. The CDR3 length is 18 residues. The CDR3: CASRAAWNRGSGADTQYF. The CDR3 nucleotides are TGTGCCAGCAGGGCTGCTTGGAATCGCGGGAGCGGAGCAGATACGCAGTATTTT.

The chain carries TRBV5-4 and TRBJ1-3; the D gene is possibly TRBD1 (6 bases). The CDR3 runs 15 residues. V lost 2 bases and J 4 bases, leaving 13 bases between the germline ends. Germline V gives CDR1 SGHNT, CDR2 YYREEE (reference sequence). CDR3 protein: CASSFLRDTGNTIYF. The CDR3 region has the DNA TGTGCCAGCAGCTTCCTCCGGGACACCGGAAACACCATATATTTT.

The V call is TRBV7-8, the J call TRBJ2-3; 8 nucleotides align to TRBD1. Germline V gives CDR1 SGHVS, CDR2 FQNEAQ. This CDR3 contains 22 residues. With V trimmed by 5 bases and J by 0 bases, 25 bases remained unmatched. Written as DNA, the CDR3 is TGTGCCAGCAGCCGCGCGCATCTGGACAGGGTACGATCAAACCCTAGCACAGATACGCAGTATTTT. Residues: CASSRAHLDRVRSNPSTDTQYF.

This clone was counted between two and nine times. V is TRBV21-1 and J is TRBJ2-7; the table's D call TRBD2 went unverified against the DNA. TRBV21-1 is a pseudogene locus. The CDR3 contains 16 residues. This CDR3 reads CASSKGEGSNSYEQYF. DNA of the CDR3: TGTGCCAGCAGCAAAGGCGAGGGCTCTAACTCCTACGAGCAGTACTTC.

This clone has a handful of counts. V is TRBV28 and J is TRBJ1-1; D is unclear. Between the trimmed V and J ends, which lost 0 bases and 1 base, there was a span of 6 bases. The CDR3 sequence is 14 residues long. Looked up from germline, CDR1 is MDHEN and CDR2 is SYDVKM. CDR3 in amino acids: CASSLWGGNTEAFF. The CDR3 coding sequence is TGTGCCAGCAGTTTATGGGGTGGGAACACTGAAGCTTTCTTT.

The chain links TRBV5-1 to TRBJ2-7; 10 bases line up with TRBD1. The germline V gene encodes CDR1 SGHRS and CDR2 YFSETQ. Trimming at V came to 1 base and at J to 7 bases, leaving 8 bases not matched to a gene. The CDR3 contains 15 residues. CDR3 nucleotide sequence: TGCGCCAGCAGCTTGACCGGGACAGGGGTGTGGGAGCAGTACTTC. Translation: CASSLTGTGVWEQYF.

This chain links TRBV19 with TRBJ2-3; 9 bases are shared with TRBD2. This CDR3 has 21 residues. Germline CDR1 is LNHDA and CDR2 is SQIVND (reference sequence). V lost 6 bases to trimming and J lost 0 bases; unmatched junction nucleotides: 22. CDR3 residues: CASRLVRDPLAGWGSTDTQYF. The CDR3 bases are TGTGCCAGTAGGTTAGTGCGGGATCCACTAGCGGGTTGGGGAAGCACAGATACGCAGTATTTT.

The genes are TRBV6-1 and TRBJ2-3, with 10 bases fitting TRBD1. Germline V gene sequence: CDR1 MNHNS, CDR2 SASEGT. V lost 3 bases, J lost 0 bases, and 9 bases stayed unmatched. The length of the CDR3 is 18 residues. The CDR3 protein is CASSDRQGAIYSTDTQYF. The CDR3 DNA reads TGTGCCAGCAGTGACCGACAGGGGGCCATCTATAGCACAGATACGCAGTATTTT.

This clone has just a few counts. The chain joins TRBV5-8 to TRBJ2-3, with TRBD1 identical over 9 bases. The CDR3 length is 14 residues. The J segment lost 0 bases and the V segment lost 7 bases, leaving 3 bases of the junction unmatched. CDR1 is SGHTS, CDR2 YDEGEE, per germline. CDR3 sequence reads: CASGTGTSTDTQYF. As DNA, the CDR3 is TGTGCCAGCGGGACAGGGACTAGCACAGATACGCAGTATTTT. The variable domain in full, completed from reference TRBV5-8 and TRBJ2-3, reads EAGVTQSPTHLIKTRGQQATLRCSPISGHTSVYWYQQALGLGLQFLLWYDEGEERNRGNFPPRFSGRQFPNYSSELNVNALELEDSALYLCASGTGTSTDTQYFGPGTRLTVL.

This chain connects TRBV4-3 to TRBJ1-1, with TRBD1 matching over 10 bases. CDR1 is LGHNA and CDR2 is YSLEER in the germline V gene. CDR3 length: 16 amino acids. With 1 base clipped from V and 1 base from J, the junction kept 3 bases outside the gene matches. CDR3 coding DNA: TGCGCCAGCAGCCAAGGGACAGGGGGAAAGAACACTGAAGCTTTCTTT. It translates to CASSQGTGGKNTEAFF.

CDR3 region: CASSHLAGTYNEQFF. In DNA form, the CDR3 reads TGTGCCAGCAGCCATCTAGCGGGAACCTACAATGAGCAGTTCTTC. This chain uses TRBV7-9 with TRBJ2-1; TRBD2 aligns across 9 bases. This CDR3 spans 15 amino acids. Germline CDR1 reads SEHNR; CDR2 reads FQNEAQ (reference sequence). V shed 5 bases and J 2 bases; nucleotides not matched to a gene: 4.

V gene TRBV9 combines with J gene TRBJ2-5; 9 bases align to TRBD2. The junction had 5 bases not matched to a gene; V was cut back by 3 bases and J by 2 bases. The CDR3 has 15 amino acids. Germline loops: CDR1 SGDLS, CDR2 YYNGEE. As DNA, the CDR3 is TGTGCCAGCAGCGGTAGCGGGAGAACTCAAGAGACCCAGTACTTC. Protein sequence: CASSGSGRTQETQYF.